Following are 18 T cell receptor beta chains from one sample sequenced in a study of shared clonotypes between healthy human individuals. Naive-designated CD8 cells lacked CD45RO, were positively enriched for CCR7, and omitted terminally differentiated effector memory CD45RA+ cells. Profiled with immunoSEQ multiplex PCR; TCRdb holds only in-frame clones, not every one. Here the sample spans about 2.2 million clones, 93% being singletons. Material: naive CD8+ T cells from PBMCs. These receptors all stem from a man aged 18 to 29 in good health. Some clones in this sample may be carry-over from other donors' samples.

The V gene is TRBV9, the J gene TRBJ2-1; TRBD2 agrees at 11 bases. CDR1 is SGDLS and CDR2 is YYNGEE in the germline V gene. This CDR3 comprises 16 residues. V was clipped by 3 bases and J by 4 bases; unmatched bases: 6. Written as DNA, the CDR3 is TGTGCCAGCAGCGGACTAGCGGGACGGCCTTACAATGAGCAGTTCTTC. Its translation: CASSGLAGRPYNEQFF.

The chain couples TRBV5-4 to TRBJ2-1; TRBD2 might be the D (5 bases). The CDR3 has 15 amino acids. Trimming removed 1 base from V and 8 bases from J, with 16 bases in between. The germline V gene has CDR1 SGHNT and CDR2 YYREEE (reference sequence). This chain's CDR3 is CASSLPGPAGHEQFF. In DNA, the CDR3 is TGTGCCAGCAGCTTGCCCGGACCCGCGGGCCATGAGCAGTTCTTC.

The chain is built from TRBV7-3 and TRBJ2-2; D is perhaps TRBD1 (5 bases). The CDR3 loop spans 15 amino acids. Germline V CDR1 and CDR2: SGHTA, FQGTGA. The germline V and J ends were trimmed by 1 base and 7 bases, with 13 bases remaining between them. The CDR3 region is CASSLMAQGGGELFF. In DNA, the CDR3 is TGTGCCAGCAGCTTAATGGCTCAGGGCGGCGGGGAGCTGTTTTTT.

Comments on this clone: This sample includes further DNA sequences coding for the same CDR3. The CDR3 sequence is CASSYGLSEQFF. CDR3 coding DNA: TGTGCCAGCAGTTACGGTCTCAGTGAGCAGTTCTTC. The V gene is TRBV6-6, the J gene TRBJ2-1; no definite D call. The CDR3 is made up of 12 amino acids. Deletions cut 2 bases from V and 9 bases from J, with 8 bases between. Germline loops: CDR1 MNHNY, CDR2 SVGAGI (reference sequence).

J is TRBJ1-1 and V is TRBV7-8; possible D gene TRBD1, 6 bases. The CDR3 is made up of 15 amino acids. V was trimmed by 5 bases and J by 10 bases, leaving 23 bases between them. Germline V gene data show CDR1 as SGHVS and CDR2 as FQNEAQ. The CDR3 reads CASSAAKPQGGGAFF. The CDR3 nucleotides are TGTGCCAGCAGCGCGGCAAAACCACAGGGAGGTGGAGCTTTCTTT. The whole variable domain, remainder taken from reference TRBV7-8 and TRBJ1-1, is GAGVSQSPRYKVAKRGQDVALRCDPISGHVSLFWYQQALGQGPEFLTYFQNEAQLDKSGLPSDRFFAERPEGSVSTLKIQRTQQEDSAVYLCASSAAKPQGGGAFFGQGTRLTVV.

The CDR3 DNA is TGTGCCAGCAGCGCCTATTGGGGAAGCTCCTACGAGCAGTACTTC. Translated: CASSAYWGSSYEQYF. This chain uses TRBV9 with TRBJ2-7; the D is unclear. CDR1 is SGDLS and CDR2 is YYNGEE in the germline V gene. This CDR3 comprises 15 residues. V lost 3 bases and J lost 0, with 13 bases in between.

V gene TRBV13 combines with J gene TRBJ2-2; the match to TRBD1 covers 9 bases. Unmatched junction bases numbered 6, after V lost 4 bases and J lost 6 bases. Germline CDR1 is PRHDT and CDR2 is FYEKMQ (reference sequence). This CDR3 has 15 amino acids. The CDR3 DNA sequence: TGTGCCAGCAGCTCCGGGACAGGGTCTCCCGGGGAGCTGTTTTTT. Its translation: CASSSGTGSPGELFF.

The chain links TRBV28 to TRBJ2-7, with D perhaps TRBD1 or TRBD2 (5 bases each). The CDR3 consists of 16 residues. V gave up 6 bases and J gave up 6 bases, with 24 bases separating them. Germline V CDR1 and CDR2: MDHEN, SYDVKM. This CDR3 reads CASRSPPGRKGGEQYF. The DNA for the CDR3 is TGTGCCAGCAGATCACCTCCGGGACGGAAGGGTGGCGAGCAGTACTTC.

For the CDR3, the DNA is TGTGCCAGCAGCGTAGCTACCTGGGCAGGGGGCGAAGATACGCAGTATTTT. The encoded protein is CASSVATWAGGEDTQYF. The rearrangement links TRBV9 to TRBJ2-3; 8 nucleotides match TRBD1. Germline CDR1 reads SGDLS; CDR2 reads YYNGEE. The CDR3 totals 17 residues. The V gene end was trimmed by 0 bases and the J gene end by 5 bases; junction bases not matched to a gene: 11.

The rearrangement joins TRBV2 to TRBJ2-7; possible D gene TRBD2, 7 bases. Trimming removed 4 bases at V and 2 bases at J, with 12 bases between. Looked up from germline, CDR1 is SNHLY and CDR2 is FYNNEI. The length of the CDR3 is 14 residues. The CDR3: CASSVRGATYEQYF. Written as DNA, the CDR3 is TGTGCCAGCAGTGTCCGGGGGGCGACCTACGAGCAGTACTTC.

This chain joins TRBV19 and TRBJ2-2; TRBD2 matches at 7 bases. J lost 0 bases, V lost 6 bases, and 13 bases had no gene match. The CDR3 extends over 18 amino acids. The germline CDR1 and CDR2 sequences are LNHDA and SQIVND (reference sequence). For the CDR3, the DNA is TGTGCCAGTAGATCCTCCAGGCTAGCGGACCCGAACACCGGGGAGCTGTTTTTT. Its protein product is CASRSSRLADPNTGELFF. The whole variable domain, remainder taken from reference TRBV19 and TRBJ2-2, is DGGITQSPKYLFRKEGQNVTLSCEQNLNHDAMYWYRQDPGQGLRLIYYSQIVNDFQKGDIAEGYSVSREKKESFPLTVTSAQKNPTAFYLCASRSSRLADPNTGELFFGEGSRLTVL.

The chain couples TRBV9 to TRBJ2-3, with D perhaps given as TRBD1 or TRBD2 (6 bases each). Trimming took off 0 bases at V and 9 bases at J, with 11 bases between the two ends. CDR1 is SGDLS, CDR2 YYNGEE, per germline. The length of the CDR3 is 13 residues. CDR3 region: CASSVGVGGTQYF. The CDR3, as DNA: TGTGCCAGCAGCGTAGGAGTCGGGGGCACGCAGTATTTT.

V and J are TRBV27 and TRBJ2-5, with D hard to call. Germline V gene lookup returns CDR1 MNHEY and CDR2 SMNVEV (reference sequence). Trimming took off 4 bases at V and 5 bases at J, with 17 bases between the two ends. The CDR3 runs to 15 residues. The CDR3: CASSWISNGRETQYF. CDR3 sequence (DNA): TGTGCCAGCAGTTGGATTAGTAACGGTCGCGAGACCCAGTACTTC.

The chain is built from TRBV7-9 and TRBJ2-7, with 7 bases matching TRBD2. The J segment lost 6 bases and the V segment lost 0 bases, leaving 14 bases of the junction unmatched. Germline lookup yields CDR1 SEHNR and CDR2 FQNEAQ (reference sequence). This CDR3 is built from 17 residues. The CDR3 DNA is TGTGCCAGCAGCTTAGCGGGCGGGAGCGATTTGGGGCGCGAGCAGTACTTC. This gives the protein CASSLAGGSDLGREQYF.

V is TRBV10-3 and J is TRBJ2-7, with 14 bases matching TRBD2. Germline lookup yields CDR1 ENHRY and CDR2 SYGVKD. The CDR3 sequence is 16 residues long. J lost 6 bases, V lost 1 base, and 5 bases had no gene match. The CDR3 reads CAISEWGLAGVSEQYF. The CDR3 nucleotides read TGTGCCATCAGTGAGTGGGGACTAGCGGGAGTCAGCGAGCAGTACTTC.

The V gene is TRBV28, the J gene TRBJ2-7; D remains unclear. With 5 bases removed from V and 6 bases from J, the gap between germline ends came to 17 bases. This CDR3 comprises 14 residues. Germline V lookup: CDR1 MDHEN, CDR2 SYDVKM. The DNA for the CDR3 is TGTGCCAGCAGTCCCGTCGGCGCTCTGGGCGAGCAGTACTTC. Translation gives CASSPVGALGEQYF.

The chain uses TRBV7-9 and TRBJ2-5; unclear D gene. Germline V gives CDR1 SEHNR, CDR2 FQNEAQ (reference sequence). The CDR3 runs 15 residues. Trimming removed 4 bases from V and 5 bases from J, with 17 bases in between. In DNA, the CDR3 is TGTGCCAGCAGCTCGTTGATTCAAAATGAGGAGACCCAGTACTTC. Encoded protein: CASSSLIQNEETQYF.

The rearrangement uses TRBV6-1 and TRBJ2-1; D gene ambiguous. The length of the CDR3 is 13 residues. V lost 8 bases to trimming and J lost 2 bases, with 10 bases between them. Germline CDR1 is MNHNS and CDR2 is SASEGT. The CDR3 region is CASVGFPYNEQFF. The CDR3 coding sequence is TGTGCCAGCGTGGGATTCCCCTACAATGAGCAGTTCTTC.